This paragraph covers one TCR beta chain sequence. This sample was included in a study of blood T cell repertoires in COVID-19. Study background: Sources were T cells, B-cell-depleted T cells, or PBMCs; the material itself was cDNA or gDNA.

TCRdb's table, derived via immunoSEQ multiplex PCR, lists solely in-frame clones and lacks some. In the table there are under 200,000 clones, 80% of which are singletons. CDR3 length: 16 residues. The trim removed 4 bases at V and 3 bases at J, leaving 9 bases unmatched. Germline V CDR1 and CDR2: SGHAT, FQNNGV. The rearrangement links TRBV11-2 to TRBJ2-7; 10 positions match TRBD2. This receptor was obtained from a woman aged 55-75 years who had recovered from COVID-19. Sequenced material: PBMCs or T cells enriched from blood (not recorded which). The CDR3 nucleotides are TGTGCCAGCAGCTCCCACCCTAGCGGGGGTTTCTACGAGCAGTACTTC. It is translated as CASSSHPSGGFYEQYF.